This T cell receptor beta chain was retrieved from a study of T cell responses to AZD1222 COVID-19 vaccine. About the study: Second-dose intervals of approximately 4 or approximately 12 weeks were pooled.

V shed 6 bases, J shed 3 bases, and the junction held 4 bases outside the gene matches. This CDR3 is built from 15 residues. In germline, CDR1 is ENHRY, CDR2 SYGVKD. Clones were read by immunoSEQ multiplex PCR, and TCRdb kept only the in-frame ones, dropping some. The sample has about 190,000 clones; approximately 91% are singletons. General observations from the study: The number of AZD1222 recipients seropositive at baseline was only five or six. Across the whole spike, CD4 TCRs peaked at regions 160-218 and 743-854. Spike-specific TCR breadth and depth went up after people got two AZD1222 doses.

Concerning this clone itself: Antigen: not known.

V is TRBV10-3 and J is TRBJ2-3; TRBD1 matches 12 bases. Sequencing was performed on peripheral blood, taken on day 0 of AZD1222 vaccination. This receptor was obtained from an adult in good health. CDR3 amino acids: CAIRGQGARTDTQYF. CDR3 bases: TGTGCCATCAGGGGACAGGGGGCGCGAACAGATACGCAGTATTTT.